Sequencing of this T cell receptor (beta chain) was carried out in a study of T cells in Graves' hyperthyroidism and ophthalmopathy. Diagnosis relied on clinical symptoms, serum thyroxine and TRAb, thyroid ultrasound and orbital computed tomography. TCR beta CDR3 sequences were amplified from RNA transcripts. The HTBI primer set served for first-round RT-PCR of the TCR CDR3. TCRdb independently ran MiXCR on the multiplex PCR reads; one entry per CDR3 protein. The sample includes about 200,000 distinct CDR3 sequences, about 18% of them seen just once. This clonotype was found many times. Its antigen is not known. Study findings and constraints: The majority of expanded thyroid clonotypes above 0.001 also appeared in blood.

The CDR3 is 16 residues long. CDR1 SEHNR and CDR2 FQNEAQ come from the germline V gene (reference sequence). V gave up 4 bases and J gave up 2 bases; unmatched junction bases: 8. The sequenced sample was blood. The rearrangement joins TRBV7-9 to TRBJ2-3, with 8 bases identical to TRBD1. This receptor was obtained from a man in his forties with Graves' hyperthyroidism. The CDR3 DNA reads TGTGCCAGCAGCTCTACGGACAGGGTGATCACAGATACGCAGTATTTT. It is translated as CASSSTDRVITDTQYF.